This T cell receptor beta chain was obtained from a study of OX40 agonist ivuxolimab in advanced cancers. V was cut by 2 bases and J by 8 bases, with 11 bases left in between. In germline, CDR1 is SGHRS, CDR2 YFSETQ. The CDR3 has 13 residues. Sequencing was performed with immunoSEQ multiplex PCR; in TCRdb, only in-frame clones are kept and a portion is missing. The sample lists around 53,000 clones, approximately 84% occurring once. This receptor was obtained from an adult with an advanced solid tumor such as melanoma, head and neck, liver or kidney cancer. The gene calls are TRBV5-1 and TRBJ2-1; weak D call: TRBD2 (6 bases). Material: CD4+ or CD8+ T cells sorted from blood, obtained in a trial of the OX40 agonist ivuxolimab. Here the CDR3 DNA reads TGCGCCAGCAGCTTCGGAGGGCCGGATGAGCAGTTCTTC. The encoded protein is CASSFGGPDEQFF.